The T cell receptor (beta chain) under discussion was sequenced for a study of cytomegalovirus exposure and HLA in healthy donors. This CDR3 is built from 19 residues. CDR1 is MNHNS, CDR2 SASEGT, per germline. The V segment lost 2 bases and the J segment 1 base; nucleotides outside the gene matches: 11. This clone came up a few times. Antigen specificity is unknown. A multiplex PCR was run with 60 Vbeta primers and 13 Jbeta primers. Assay used: immunoSEQ multiplex PCR; TCRdb lists only in-frame clones, some missing. The sample contains roughly 150,000 clones, around 75% of which appear only once. Study-level findings and limits: In an earlier analysis, productive rearrangement rates for most beta V segments clustered near 87% or 30%. Listed as cytomegalovirus-associated were 150 or so TCR beta chains. Analyses of presence/absence relied on an assumption of roughly uniform sequencing depth across donors.

Sequencing was carried out using PBMCs. The J gene is TRBJ2-3, the V gene TRBV6-1; TRBD2 aligns across 11 bases. The TCR was taken from a man younger than 30 in good health and CMV-seropositive. The CDR3 region is CASSERVSGRVVGTDTQYF. CDR3 DNA: TGTGCCAGCAGTGAAAGAGTTAGCGGGAGGGTGGTCGGCACAGATACGCAGTATTTT.